This TCR beta chain was observed in a study of T cell responses to AZD1222 COVID-19 vaccine. As to this clone: Its antigen is undetermined.

The CDR3 has 15 residues. Trimming removed 6 bases from V and 5 bases from J, with 17 bases in between. Looked up from germline, CDR1 is MGHRA and CDR2 is YSYEKL. Whole-study results and caveats: Breadth and depth of Spike-specific TCRs rose after two AZD1222 doses. Mapped onto spike, vaccine-associated CD4 TCRs spanned it and were dominant at 160-218 and 743-854.

Method: immunoSEQ multiplex PCR; TCRdb's copy keeps in-frame clones and lacks some. The sample lists roughly 67,000 clones; approximately 90% were seen once. The rearrangement links TRBV4-1 to TRBJ2-1, with D possibly matching TRBD1 (5 bases). This sequence originates from an adult in good health. The material sequenced was peripheral blood, taken on day 0 of AZD1222 vaccination. The CDR3 region has the DNA TGCGCCAGCAGTCAGGGTATAATTAACGACAATGAGCAGTTCTTC. As protein: CASSQGIINDNEQFF.